The TCR beta chain described here comes from a study of brain T cells in children with intractable seizures. General observations from the study: Patients' HCMV serostatus was unknown; virus specificity rests on CDR3 similarity alone.

Surgery cases with the highest brain T cell transcript signatures were chosen for sequencing. Pre-surgery treatment included at least one anti-epileptic drug. Notes on this clone: Its antigen is not identified.

The data were produced by immunoSEQ multiplex PCR, yet TCRdb's version contains in-frame clones alone and is incomplete. The table includes 50,000 to 80,000 clones, 90% to 96% detected once. Sequenced here: peripheral blood, sampled at surgery. The source of this sequence is a boy less than two years old with focal cortical dysplasia and intractable seizures.

This chain's CDR3 is CASSDFISFALPTGELFF. CDR3 sequence (DNA): TGTGCCAGCAGTGATTTTATAAGCTTTGCTCTCCCTACCGGGGAGCTGTTTTTT. The chain is built from TRBV2 and TRBJ2-2; D is ambiguous. CDR1 is SNHLY and CDR2 is FYNNEI in the germline V gene. The CDR3 loop spans 18 amino acids. Trimming removed 3 bases from V and 5 bases from J, with 22 bases in between.